This T cell receptor (beta chain) was identified during a study of T cells in Graves' hyperthyroidism and ophthalmopathy. CDR1 LGHDT and CDR2 YNNKEL come from the germline V gene (reference sequence). Trimming at V came to 0 bases and at J to 5 bases, leaving 7 bases not matched to a gene. The CDR3 has 18 residues. This clonotype was recorded a few times. TCR beta CDR3 regions were amplified from RNA transcripts. HTBI primers drove first-round RT-PCR of the TCR CDR3. One entry per CDR3 protein, called by TCRdb with MiXCR from the multiplex PCR reads. The sample lists 500,000 to 650,000 distinct CDR3 sequences, roughly 15% seen once, with approximately 15% in the top ten.

Sample: blood. The receptor was isolated from a woman aged 40 to 50 with Graves' hyperthyroidism. The chain is built from TRBV3-1 and TRBJ1-6, with TRBD1 matching over 10 bases. The CDR3 is CASSQDRGDRGHNSPLHF. The CDR3 DNA reads as TGTGCCAGCAGCCAAGATAGAGGGGACAGGGGCCATAATTCACCCCTCCACTTT.